One sample yielded the 25 T cell receptor beta chains listed below, sequenced in a study of resident and recirculating memory T cells in vitiligo. Libraries were prepared by immunoSEQ multiplex PCR; TCRdb keeps only in-frame clonotypes and omits some of them. The table records roughly 80,000 clones, roughly 94% of them present only once. The sequencing input was blood. These receptors originate from a male donor with vitiligo.

The V and J genes are TRBV5-1 and TRBJ2-5; no clear D gene. V was cut by 0 bases and J by 1 base, with 4 bases left in between. CDR1 is SGHRS, CDR2 YFSETQ, per germline. The CDR3 totals 13 residues. The DNA of the CDR3 is TGCGCCAGCAGCTTGGGACTCCAAGAGACCCAGTACTTC. This gives the protein CASSLGLQETQYF.

V and J are TRBV30 and TRBJ2-1; D is unresolved. Germline V lookup: CDR1 GTSNPN, CDR2 SVGIG (reference sequence). Trimming removed 0 bases at V and 8 bases at J, with 5 bases between. The CDR3 extends over 11 amino acids. Here the CDR3 reads CAWSVVDEQFF. CDR3 sequence (DNA): TGTGCCTGGAGTGTCGTCGATGAGCAGTTCTTC.

The chain links TRBV2 to TRBJ2-5; TRBD2 matches 13 bases. With V trimmed by 1 base and J by 5 bases, 1 base remained unmatched. CDR3 length equals 15 residues. The germline gives CDR1 SNHLY, CDR2 FYNNEI. Written as DNA, the CDR3 is TGTGCCAGCAGTGAAGGGACTAGCGGGAGTGAGACCCAGTACTTC. Translating it yields CASSEGTSGSETQYF.

The genes are TRBV5-1 and TRBJ2-5; 10 nucleotides agree with TRBD2. In germline, CDR1 is SGHRS, CDR2 YFSETQ. The CDR3 has 16 amino acids. With V trimmed by 0 bases and J by 4 bases, 6 bases remained unmatched. The CDR3 loop is CASSLGLAGVGETQYF. The CDR3 DNA reads as TGCGCCAGCAGCTTGGGTCTAGCGGGAGTTGGAGAGACCCAGTACTTC.

The chain carries TRBV6-5 and TRBJ1-1; no firm D call. Looked up from germline, CDR1 is MNHEY and CDR2 is SVGAGI. V was clipped by 0 bases and J by 0 bases, with 11 bases between them. The CDR3 extends over 16 amino acids. CDR3 bases: TGTGCCAGCAGTTACTCGACGTGGGCCCTGAACACTGAAGCTTTCTTT. Protein sequence: CASSYSTWALNTEAFF.

V and J are TRBV28 and TRBJ2-3; TRBD2 agrees at 10 bases. V was clipped by 2 bases and J by 9 bases; unmatched bases: 5. This CDR3 is built from 14 residues. Germline V gene lookup returns CDR1 MDHEN and CDR2 SYDVKM. The CDR3, as DNA: TGTGCCAGCAGTTTAGGGCTAGCGGGAGAAACGCAGTATTTT. Translating gives CASSLGLAGETQYF.

V and J are TRBV5-5 and TRBJ2-3; the D gene is possibly TRBD2 (6 bases). The CDR3 runs to 16 residues. CDR1 is SGHKS, CDR2 YYEKEE, per germline (reference sequence). With 3 bases removed from V and 3 bases from J, the gap between germline ends came to 17 bases. The CDR3 reads CASSSRRVAATDTQYF. In DNA, the CDR3 is TGTGCCAGCAGCTCCCGAAGAGTAGCGGCTACAGATACGCAGTATTTT.

The rearrangement joins TRBV6-1 to TRBJ1-1; a possible D gene is TRBD1 (6 bases). This CDR3 has 13 amino acids. Trimming cost V 7 bases and J 4 bases, with 13 bases left between them. In germline, CDR1 is MNHNS, CDR2 SASEGT. The CDR3: CASTKQGGTEAFF. The CDR3 DNA follows: TGTGCCAGCACTAAACAGGGTGGCACTGAAGCTTTCTTT.

The chain uses TRBV6-6 and TRBJ1-5, with a possible D match to TRBD1 (5 bases). The CDR3 has 16 residues. V was trimmed by 6 bases and J by 2 bases, leaving 17 bases between them. Germline CDR1 reads MNHNY; CDR2 reads SVGAGI (reference sequence). CDR3 coding DNA: TGTGCCAGCAGCCGCGCCCCCAGGGTGGGCAATCAGCCCCAGCATTTT. Its translation: CASSRAPRVGNQPQHF.

This clone turned up a few times. The V gene is TRBV28, the J gene TRBJ2-3; D possibly corresponds to TRBD2 (6 bases). Germline V gene sequence: CDR1 MDHEN, CDR2 SYDVKM. The CDR3 is made up of 15 amino acids. The ends were cut back, 8 bases at V and 8 bases at J, with 23 bases in the middle. The CDR3 sequence is CASVIGLGGIATQYF. CDR3 nucleotides: TGTGCCAGCGTCATTGGTCTGGGGGGTATCGCTACGCAGTATTTT.

This clone was recorded only once. The rearrangement links TRBV27 to TRBJ2-7; TRBD1 is a possible D gene (6 bases). The V gene lost 3 bases and the J gene lost 3 bases, with 21 bases spanning the gap. The germline V gene has CDR1 MNHEY and CDR2 SMNVEV (reference sequence). CDR3 length equals 17 residues. The CDR3 reads CASSFVWTETQVYEQYF. CDR3 nucleotide sequence: TGTGCCAGCAGTTTTGTGTGGACAGAGACGCAAGTCTACGAGCAGTACTTC.

The gene calls are TRBV7-8 and TRBJ1-2, with 10 bases that match TRBD1. Looked up from germline, CDR1 is SGHVS and CDR2 is FQNEAQ. J lost 7 bases, V lost 1 base, and 9 bases had no gene match. The CDR3 is made up of 16 amino acids. The CDR3 is CASSLGQGTGVRGYTF. CDR3 in DNA: TGTGCCAGCAGCTTAGGTCAGGGGACAGGGGTTCGTGGCTACACCTTC.

This chain uses TRBV10-3 with TRBJ1-1; 9 nucleotides align to TRBD1. Germline CDR1 ENHRY, CDR2 SYGVKD. The CDR3 loop spans 15 amino acids. V shed 7 bases and J 0 bases; nucleotides not matched to a gene: 6. The CDR3 bases are TGTGCCATCAAGCGGACAGGGGTGCTGAACACTGAAGCTTTCTTT. It specifies CAIKRTGVLNTEAFF.

The gene calls are TRBV5-4 and TRBJ2-7; perhaps TRBD2 as D (5 bases). V lost 0 bases, J lost 5 bases, and 21 bases lay in between. This CDR3 comprises 17 residues. CDR1 is SGHNT, CDR2 YYREEE, per germline (reference sequence). The CDR3 nucleotides read TGTGCCAGCAGCTTGGTCGTATCTACGGGGTTGAGAAACGAGCAGTACTTC. Translating it yields CASSLVVSTGLRNEQYF.

Here the CDR3 reads CASSPSGGYTEAFF. CDR3 DNA sequence: TGCGCCAGCAGCCCCTCGGGGGGGTACACTGAAGCTTTCTTT. V usage is TRBV5-1 and J usage is TRBJ1-1; tentatively, D is TRBD1 (5 bases). The CDR3 length is 14 residues. Germline CDR1 and CDR2: SGHRS and YFSETQ. V was cut by 4 bases and J by 3 bases, with 13 bases left in between.

The gene calls are TRBV18 and TRBJ1-4, with no clear D. The germline V gene has CDR1 KGHSH and CDR2 LQKENI. Trimming stripped 2 bases from V and 5 bases from J, with 6 bases between. This CDR3 comprises 13 residues. CDR3 residues: CASSPGGNEKLFF. The DNA of the CDR3 is TGTGCCAGCTCACCAGGAGGGAATGAAAAACTGTTTTTT.

V and J are TRBV10-1 and TRBJ2-7; TRBD2 matches 7 bases. This CDR3 has 14 residues. J gave up 1 base and V 2 bases, and 2 bases lay outside the gene matches. Germline CDR1 and CDR2: WNHNN and SYGVQD (reference sequence). CDR3 loop: CASSEERDSYEQYF. As DNA, the CDR3 is TGCGCCAGCAGTGAGGAGCGGGATTCCTACGAGCAGTACTTC.

The chain has TRBV5-1 and TRBJ1-1; D is perhaps TRBD1 (5 bases). CDR1 SGHRS and CDR2 YFSETQ come from the germline V gene. The CDR3 extends over 16 amino acids. V lost 1 base to trimming and J lost 1 base, with 14 bases between them. The CDR3 is CASSLRPRGENTEAFF. Written as DNA, the CDR3 is TGCGCCAGCAGCTTGAGACCACGGGGGGAGAACACTGAAGCTTTCTTT.

This rearrangement joins TRBV7-6 to TRBJ2-3; 8 bases fit TRBD2. With V trimmed by 3 bases and J by 1 base, 6 bases remained unmatched. Germline V lookup: CDR1 SGHVS, CDR2 FNYEAQ. This CDR3 comprises 16 residues. CDR3: CASSFPTGGGTDTQYF. The CDR3 DNA follows: TGTGCCAGCAGCTTTCCAACGGGAGGGGGCACAGATACGCAGTATTTT.

This clone has just one count. The J gene is TRBJ2-4, the V gene TRBV4-1; 14 nucleotides line up with TRBD2. CDR3 length: 18 residues. The trim removed 1 base at V and 8 bases at J, leaving 10 bases unmatched. The germline gives CDR1 MGHRA, CDR2 YSYEKL. CDR3 in amino acids: CASSQGPGLAGVGDIQYF. Written as DNA, the CDR3 is TGCGCCAGCAGCCAAGGACCGGGACTAGCGGGAGTAGGGGACATTCAGTACTTC.

The genes are TRBV18 and TRBJ1-1; 7 nucleotides align to TRBD1. The CDR3 covers 14 residues. Germline V gene sequence: CDR1 KGHSH, CDR2 LQKENI. The V and J ends lost 0 bases and 4 bases, in that order; junction bases with no gene match: 2. In DNA form, the CDR3 reads TGTGCCAGCTCACCACCGACAGGGACCACTGAAGCTTTCTTT. Its protein product is CASSPPTGTTEAFF.

The chain couples TRBV29-1 to TRBJ2-5, with 10 nucleotides matching TRBD1. In germline, CDR1 is SQVTM, CDR2 ANQGSEA. V lost 4 bases, J lost 5 bases, and 4 bases stayed unmatched. This CDR3 comprises 13 residues. In DNA, the CDR3 is TGCAGCGTTGGACAGGGGGCTGGGGAGACCCAGTACTTC. Translating gives CSVGQGAGETQYF. The whole variable domain, filled in from reference TRBV29-1 and TRBJ2-5, reads SAVISQKPSRDICQRGTSLTIQCQVDSQVTMMFWYRQQPGQSLTLIATANQGSEATYESGFVIDKFPISRPNLTFSTLTVSNMSPEDSSIYLCSVGQGAGETQYFGPGTRLLVL.

The chain uses TRBV5-4 and TRBJ2-7; 7 bases are a match to TRBD2. The junction had 15 bases not matched to a gene; V was cut back by 1 base and J by 5 bases. This CDR3 has 17 residues. The V gene's germline CDR1 is SGHNT and CDR2 YYREEE (reference sequence). The CDR3 coding sequence is TGTGCCAGCAGCTTGTCTCCCACGGGACTAATGGGGCACGAGCAGTACTTC. Its translation: CASSLSPTGLMGHEQYF. Using reference TRBV5-4 and TRBJ2-7 for the parts outside the CDR3, the full variable domain is ETGVTQSPTHLIKTRGQQVTLRCSSQSGHNTVSWYQQALGQGPQFIFQYYREEENGRGNFPPRFSGLQFPNYSSELNVNALELDDSALYLCASSLSPTGLMGHEQYFGPGTRLTVT.

The rearrangement links TRBV5-1 to TRBJ2-3, with TRBD2 matching 11 bases. This CDR3 is built from 19 residues. Trimming removed 4 bases from V and 3 bases from J; junction bases left unmatched: 16. The V gene's germline CDR1 is SGHRS and CDR2 YFSETQ. The chain's CDR3 is CASSGSRTSGHSVTDTQYF. The CDR3 nucleotides read TGCGCCAGCAGCGGGAGTAGGACTAGCGGGCATTCGGTAACAGATACGCAGTATTTT.

V gene TRBV7-2 combines with J gene TRBJ1-2, with D perhaps matching TRBD1 (6 bases). Looked up from germline, CDR1 is SGHTA and CDR2 is FQGNSA. The germline V and J ends were trimmed by 6 bases and 8 bases, with 19 bases remaining between them. The CDR3 length is 14 residues. This chain's CDR3 is CASSPAGGAGGYTF. The CDR3, as DNA: TGTGCCAGCAGTCCGGCGGGGGGCGCTGGAGGCTACACCTTC. Supplemented by reference TRBV7-2 and TRBJ1-2, the full variable domain reads GAGVSQSPSNKVTEKGKDVELRCDPISGHTALYWYRQSLGQGLEFLIYFQGNSAPDKSGLPSDRFSAERTGGSVSTLTIQRTQQEDSAVYLCASSPAGGAGGYTFGSGTRLTVV.